The subject of this entry is one T cell receptor (beta chain). The data stem from a study of glioma-infiltrating T cells after dendritic cell vaccination. Study summary: Glioblastoma patients came from Phase I and II dendritic cell vaccination trials. Autologous tumor lysate-pulsed dendritic cell vaccination was given between 2003 and 2012. Autologous tumor lysate was loaded overnight onto monocyte-derived dendritic cells grown 6 to 7 days with IL-4 and GM-CSF.

The time point denotes: after dendritic cell vaccination, including at tumor progression/relapse. Amplification used 60 V beta primers and 13 J beta primers. The protocol was immunoSEQ multiplex PCR, while the TCRdb copy is restricted to in-frame clones and leaves out a portion. In the table there are tens of thousands of clones, approximately 81% of which are singletons. The germline CDR1 and CDR2 sequences are LGHNT and FRNRAP. CDR3 length equals 15 residues. The junction had 1 base not matched to a gene; V was cut back by 5 bases and J by 0 bases. The sample consisted of blood, taken after dendritic cell vaccination. This receptor was obtained from a human donor with glioblastoma. V usage is TRBV12-5 and J usage is TRBJ2-1, with 10 nucleotides matching TRBD2. The CDR3, as DNA: TGTGCTAGTGGTAGCGGGGGGGGCTCCTACAATGAGCAGTTCTTC. It specifies CASGSGGGSYNEQFF.